This TCR beta chain was sequenced in a study of cytomegalovirus exposure and HLA in healthy donors (dated by TCRdb to about 2017). Study-wide context: In an earlier analysis of 550 to 750 of the donors, 250 to 300 Gb of sequence data and 90 million to 130 million unique TCR beta sequences from 150 million to 200 million T cells were reported. A later analysis re-examined previously published TCR beta repertoires from about 670 donors and added high-resolution HLA genotyping to investigate patterns of TCR occurrence. The study combined high-throughput TCR immunosequencing, statistical association of individual TCRs with disease status, and machine learning to predict cytomegalovirus infection status. Approximately 300 gigabases of sequencing data and 78 million or so unique TCR sequences were included in an early release covering 550 to 800 HLA-typed donors. The T cell repertoires of about 700 subjects were profiled by immunosequencing and related to cytomegalovirus serostatus. Donor age, sex, ethnicity and CMV serostatus were compiled alongside the repertoire data. In the later analysis, no new phenotypic data were used to find candidate immune exposures; instead, reliance was placed on TCR beta sequences and their occurrence across donors. The study aimed to test whether cataloging public T cell receptors could reveal signatures of past pathogen exposure. The number of donors typed differed by locus, with about 629-640 for A, B, C, DRB1 and DQB1, around 520 for DQA1, some 570 for DPA1, and around 450 for DPB1. A separate validation cohort of approximately 130 different subjects was used in addition to the 666-subject first cohort. A later genetic analysis used genome-wide SNP genotypes for about 65% of the 666 donors, treating that subset as a discovery cohort. Because of strong linkage in the cohort, 4 to 6 DR-DQ haplotypes were treated as single units for association and clustering. An earlier analysis of some 500 of the donors applied high-throughput TCR beta sequencing to assess whether each TCR beta V gene segment acted as functional or pseudogenic. Of the approximately 400 genotyped donors, around 81% fell in the genetic ancestry cluster associated with self-reported Caucasian donors. HLA typing included class I and class II loci at four-digit resolution. Among 300 to 500 genotyped donors of the cohort, an average of approximately 240,000 unique TCR beta nucleotide sequences was sequenced per donor, of which 15% to 20% were non-productive. Every discovery cohort repertoire had been produced on one sequencing platform.

Worth noting for this clone: The clone's antigen remains unknown. Within one base of it there is no much larger clone, and no base qualities were kept.

The receptor library was made with the immunoSEQ multiplex PCR assay. For the multiplex PCR, a mixture combining 60 forward primers for TCR Vbeta segments and 13 reverse primers for TCR Jbeta segments was used. The CDR3 region of rearranged TCR beta genes was amplified from genomic DNA with a multiplex PCR assay. The Illumina HiSeq System was used to sequence the amplified TCR beta libraries as 87-base-pair reads. Under the source paper's analysis protocol: Across the 670 or so repertoires, a later analysis counted tens of millions of unique TCR beta chains, around 11 million of which were shared by at least two donors. Raw reads were error-corrected and collapsed into unique sequences with a nearest-neighbor algorithm that merged closely related sequences to remove PCR and sequencing errors. CDR3 sequences were aligned to IMGT reference sequences to assign V, D and J gene segments. For a sequence to be retained, at least a six-nucleotide match to both a V gene segment and a J gene segment was required. Rearrangements were classified as productive when the CDR3 lacked stop codons and remained in frame with V and J, and all other rearrangements were classified as non-productive. CDR3 was defined according to IMGT convention as the region running from the second conserved V-encoded cysteine to the conserved J-encoded phenylalanine. The earlier analysis of approximately 590 of the donors excluded any sequence lacking an unambiguous match to a single V gene segment. An earlier analysis of under 750 of the donors called V segments functional above 56.7% productive rearrangements and segregating when the between-donor standard deviation exceeded 5%. A statistical classification framework was built to diagnose cytomegalovirus status from the catalog of TCR beta chain sequences. In a later analysis, V and J genes were assigned by comparing TCR nucleotide sequences against IMGT/GENE-DB human TR gene sequences. A later analysis assigned CDR3 sequences and most-parsimonious VDJ recombination scenarios with the TCRdist pipeline. In a later analysis, each TCR beta chain was defined by its CDR3 amino acid sequence together with its V-gene family, and reads without a unique V-gene family were excluded. A later analysis removed 550 to 700 highly shared, low-generation-probability nucleotide sequences to deal with suspected cross-contamination and a sequencing artifact. For each public chain, a later analysis derived a clonal expansion index from normalized ranks of inferred template counts within each repertoire. Generation probabilities in a later analysis came from a VDJ recombination model fitted to out-of-frame rearrangements, and those results were checked against IGoR. Hypergeometric tests were used in a later analysis to score TCR-TCR, TCR-HLA and TCR-CMV co-occurrence, with a repertoire-size bias correction applied to the TCR pairs. To estimate false discovery rates, a later analysis permuted the HLA or CMV assignments 20 times. A later analysis grouped co-occurring TCRs with DBSCAN, adding TCRdist sequence similarity when clustering within HLA-allele-positive subsets. Co-occurrence clustering excluded repertoires with fewer than 30,000 or more than 120,000 public chains, plus five with anomalous nucleotide sharing. In TCRdb, the immuneACCESS table is reduced to in-frame sequences with V and J assigned. These tables do not hold every clone; where another copy was compared, an unresolved V gene accounts for under half, and the others remain unexplained. V, J and clone size reflect that table, while D and trimming were determined from the DNA. Across this sample there are 150,000 to 200,000 clones, with 80% seen only once. The ten largest account for roughly 1.3% of the sample.

The cohort comprised under 700 healthy bone marrow donors. At the time of sampling, all cohort members were nominally healthy, though unrecorded immune exposures were likely present. The donor was CMV seronegative and was included in the group of a few hundred seronegative cohort members. A peripheral blood sample was collected from each donor, and TCR beta sequencing was performed on peripheral blood mononuclear cells. Genomic DNA was extracted from the blood cell samples with the Qiagen DNeasy Blood Extraction Kit. Study-wide conclusions, independent of this receptor: Presence/absence analyses assumed roughly uniform sequencing depth across donors, an assumption that may not hold. Linkage disequilibrium might explain the correlated functional status among segregating V segments, but an unknown experimental factor could not be ruled out. Most CMV-associated TCR beta chains appeared to be HLA-restricted in a later analysis, and the HLA associations seemed to be driven largely by CMV exposure. The study gave a list of around 170 TCR beta chains associated with cytomegalovirus. Broadly in line with IMGT annotations, most TCR beta V segments showed up in productive rearrangements about 87% or about 30% of the time in an earlier analysis of roughly 590 of the donors. The only immune exposure information available for the cohort was CMV serostatus. A cluster of highly shared sequence variants was judged likely to be a technical artifact of the sequencing pipeline. According to a later analysis, parvovirus B19, influenza, CMV and Epstein-Barr virus appeared linked to several top co-occurrence clusters. A later genetic analysis reported fewer N-insertions in productive TCRs among donors in an Asian-associated ancestry cluster than the roughly 640-donor mean. Only TCR beta chains were sequenced in this cohort, and the absence of alpha or paired-chain data limited detectable features. HLA typing was unavailable for some donors at each locus, so association tests used only the typed subset. Specific HLA alleles were associated with roughly 16,000 TCR beta sequences at a false discovery rate of 0.05 in a later analysis. The 87-base-pair reads could not distinguish some IMGT-functional V segments, including TRBV6-2 and TRBV6-3, so those segments were excluded. Across donors, most TCR sequences were observed very rarely, whereas some public TCRs were present in many individuals. An association between a missense DCLRE1C variant and V-gene and J-gene trimming of TCR beta chains was found in a later genetic analysis and replicated in an independent cohort. In vitro tests confirmed that three of the cytomegalovirus-associated TCR beta chains recognize cytomegalovirus antigens. The earlier analysis of 587 of the donors excluded about 16 rarely observed V segments, including chromosome 9 orphons, because counts were too low. In a later analysis, HLA-associated TCR beta chains showed more clonal expansion and lower generation probabilities than non-associated chains that were equally common. A further reported finding was that TCR beta sequences accurately predicted the HLA-A and HLA-B alleles for most subjects in the first cohort. In both the original and validation cohorts, the classifier was reported to diagnose cytomegalovirus status with high specificity and sensitivity. The authors suggested that the approach could potentially be generalized to other disease states and immunological phenotypes. When HLA alleles, especially DR and DQ, strongly co-occurred, attributing TCR associations to individual alleles was difficult. In a later analysis, TCR association rates were found to vary across HLA loci, with the most associated TCRs seen for DRB1 alleles and the fewest for HLA-C alleles.

Deletion took 2 bases off V and 8 bases off J, with a span of 18 bases between the germline ends. The CDR3, cysteine through phenylalanine, is 15 amino acids long. Only CDR3 DNA is held: 45 bases, read in frame from base 1. Taken from the germline V gene (reference sequence), the CDR1 and CDR2 loops are MNHEY and SMNVEV. The specimen was PBMCs. The chain is encoded by TRBV27 joined to TRBJ2-5; possibly the D gene is TRBD1, per 6 matching bases. This TCR derives from a woman in her 50s in good health and CMV-seronegative. The CDR3 protein: CASSLRPDSVGTQYF. The sequenced DNA: TGTGCCAGCAGTTTAAGGCCGGACAGTGTAGGTACCCAGTACTTC.